Below are 7 T cell receptor beta chains sequenced from a single sample in a study of Ad26.COV2.S vaccination and SARS-CoV-2 variants. Method: immunoSEQ multiplex PCR; TCRdb's copy keeps in-frame clones and lacks some. The profile shows a few hundred thousand clones, roughly 85% of them singletons. The treatment is: roughly 18 received Ad26.COV2.S at low or high dose, single or two shots; five or six received placebo; per-sample allocation not given. After the first vaccine or placebo injection, samples were drawn on day 63. This material consisted of peripheral blood, taken in a trial of Ad26.COV2.S vaccine versus placebo. The receptors were gathered from a person between 18 and 59 years old who received the Ad26.COV2.S COVID-19 vaccine or a placebo.

Written as DNA, the CDR3 is TGTGCCAGCTATAGGTTCACTGAAGCTTTCTTT. Encoded protein: CASYRFTEAFF. J is TRBJ1-1 and V is TRBV27, with D unclear. The CDR3 covers 11 residues. The V gene's germline CDR1 is MNHEY and CDR2 SMNVEV (reference sequence). The germline V and J ends were trimmed by 8 bases and 4 bases, with 8 bases remaining between them.

The V and J genes are TRBV5-1 and TRBJ2-1, with 9 bases that match TRBD2. The CDR3 has 16 residues. CDR1 is SGHRS and CDR2 is YFSETQ in the germline V gene. J was trimmed by 4 bases and V by 3 bases; bases with no gene match: 8. The CDR3 nucleotides read TGCGCCAGCAGCTATTTAGCGGGAGCGTCTTACAATGAGCAGTTCTTC. Translating it yields CASSYLAGASYNEQFF.

This clone was observed a handful of times. CDR3 sequence: CASSGSRDSHYGYTF. As DNA, the CDR3 is TGCGCCAGCAGTGGGAGCCGGGACAGCCACTATGGCTACACCTTC. J is TRBJ1-2 and V is TRBV10-1; TRBD1 agrees at 7 bases. This CDR3 is built from 15 residues. With 4 bases clipped from V and 3 bases from J, the junction kept 8 bases outside the gene matches. Germline assignment: CDR1 WNHNN and CDR2 SYGVQD (reference sequence).

The chain combines TRBV7-9 with TRBJ1-6, with no clear D. Germline V gives CDR1 SEHNR, CDR2 FQNEAQ (reference sequence). V was clipped by 2 bases and J by 6 bases, with 11 bases between them. CDR3 length equals 15 residues. CDR3 amino acids: CASSLLAPGNSPLHF. The CDR3 coding sequence is TGTGCCAGCAGCTTACTGGCTCCGGGTAATTCACCCCTCCACTTT.

In its sample, this clone was seen once. This chain joins TRBV11-3 and TRBJ2-1; no definite D call. V gave up 6 bases and J gave up 6 bases, with 9 bases separating them. CDR1 and CDR2 from the germline V gene are SGHNT and YENEEA. CDR3 length: 12 amino acids. The CDR3 coding sequence is TGTGCCAGCAGGTCCTCTGGCAATGAGCAGTTCTTC. Protein sequence: CASRSSGNEQFF.

The chain is built from TRBV5-1 and TRBJ2-7; D tentatively reads TRBD1 or TRBD2 (5 bases each). Germline values: CDR1 SGHRS, CDR2 YFSETQ. With 0 bases removed from V and 2 bases from J, the gap between germline ends came to 12 bases. This CDR3 comprises 15 residues. This CDR3 reads CASSLDGAGTYEQYF. For the CDR3, the DNA is TGCGCCAGCAGCTTGGATGGGGCGGGTACCTACGAGCAGTACTTC.

The J gene is TRBJ1-5, the V gene TRBV10-3; 9 bases agree with TRBD1. Germline trimming cut 2 bases from V and 14 bases from J; bases unmatched to any gene: 13. Germline V gene lookup returns CDR1 ENHRY and CDR2 SYGVKD. The CDR3 is 15 residues long. The CDR3 protein is CAISEPEKGQGKKHF. In DNA, the CDR3 is TGTGCCATCAGTGAGCCGGAGAAGGGACAGGGAAAAAAGCATTTT.